The present T cell receptor (beta chain) was sequenced within a study of cytomegalovirus exposure and HLA in healthy donors. Looking at the study overall: A prior analysis found roughly 100 million unique TCR beta sequences from 150 million to 200 million T cells. Findings of the study overall: An assumption of roughly uniform sequencing depth across donors underlay the presence/absence analyses. In vitro experiments confirmed that a few CMV-associated chains were specific for CMV antigens.

On this clone itself: Its target is not known.

The PCR ran on 60 Vbeta and 13 Jbeta primers. Measured with immunoSEQ multiplex PCR; TCRdb has only the in-frame clones, and not every one. The data hold around 180,000 clones, with around 73% observed a single time. The sample comprised PBMCs. This receptor was obtained from a man in his 60s in good health and CMV-seronegative.

This CDR3 is CATSRDRGDTGELFF. CDR3 in DNA: TGTGCCACCAGCAGAGACAGGGGGGACACCGGGGAGCTGTTTTTT. The gene calls are TRBV15 and TRBJ2-2, with D tentatively TRBD1 (7 bases). CDR1 LNHNV and CDR2 YYDKDF come from the germline V gene (reference sequence). The CDR3 loop spans 15 amino acids. The germline V and J ends were trimmed by 0 bases and 3 bases, with 8 bases remaining between them.